These T cell receptor beta chains were read from a single sample in a study of shared T cell receptors in the human thymus. Generated by immunoSEQ multiplex PCR, the TCRdb table keeps only in-frame clones and is missing some. The repertoire holds approximately 580,000 clones, with around 82% as singletons. These same records also appear under a second study, on human thymus T cells.

Sequencing was carried out using thymocytes. The origin of the receptors is a boy younger than two with a congenital heart defect. The CDR3 runs from the conserved cysteine through the conserved F or W. Only part of the rows carry a size: once, few, many, or a class if the clone is expanded.

len | j_gene | abundance | v_gene | CDR3aa
14 | TRBJ2-7 | once | TRBV28 | CASGPTGGFTEQYF
14 | TRBJ1-2 | - | TRBV5-4 | CASTTVPGNYGYTF
13 | TRBJ2-7 | - | TRBV28 | CASRPGHTYEQYF
19 | TRBJ2-2 | - | TRBV5-1 | CASSLGPPGLIVATGELFF
14 | TRBJ1-3 | - | TRBV7-2 | CASSLLGRGNTIYF
14 | TRBJ2-1 | - | TRBV4-3 | CASSQEGGVNEQFF
17 | TRBJ2-1 | - | TRBV5-1 | CASSPGLAGAWYNEQFF
13 | - | - | TRBV2 | CASSGDGNYEQYF
15 | TRBJ1-1 | few | TRBV19 | CASTSPGTLNTEAFF
13 | TRBJ1-2 | - | TRBV6-1 | CASSEKSEDGYTF
18 | TRBJ2-5 | - | TRBV5-1 | CASSLRPSGGQYQETQYF
17 | TRBJ2-7 | - | TRBV12-5 | CASGIRPRSAPPSEQYF
15 | TRBJ2-7 | - | TRBV6-5 | CASSHGLAGSYEQYF
14 | TRBJ2-2 | - | TRBV28 | CASKNRGNTGELFF
15 | TRBJ2-2 | - | TRBV5-4 | CASSYSGTNTGELFF
14 | TRBJ1-1 | - | TRBV4-1 | CASSQERGRTEAFF
16 | TRBJ2-3 | - | TRBV25-1 | CASSGTSGTSTDTQYF
18 | TRBJ1-3 | few | TRBV5-1 | CASSLDGTGVPSGNTIYF
14 | TRBJ2-1 | - | TRBV10-1 | CARWTGDVYNEQFF
19 | TRBJ1-1 | - | TRBV30 | CAWSEGDSTGTGGNTEAFF
15 | TRBJ2-1 | - | TRBV5-1 | CASSLGQNSYNEQFF
14 | TRBJ1-2 | few | TRBV28 | CASSFQTLPYGYTF
14 | TRBJ1-4 | - | TRBV27 | CASRRTGGVEKLFF
15 | TRBJ2-5 | - | TRBV14 | CASSCKRTDEETQYF
14 | TRBJ2-3 | - | TRBV28 | CASSFTSGTDTQYF
15 | TRBJ2-1 | - | TRBV5-1 | CASSRSPGGVNEQFF
14 | TRBJ2-3 | - | TRBV5-1 | CASSSYYERPTQYF
17 | TRBJ2-7 | - | TRBV25-1 | CASSVSPGGLLSYEQYF
15 | TRBJ1-1 | - | TRBV5-1 | CASSLAAGDGTEAFF
19 | TRBJ2-1 | - | TRBV7-9 | CAGFGLAGGRGVSYNEQFF
14 | TRBJ1-4 | - | TRBV5-4 | CASSPGTGGEKLFF
15 | TRBJ2-7 | - | TRBV10-3 | CAISEGWDKAYEQYF
10 | TRBJ2-4 | - | TRBV19 | CVKRKNIQYF
17 | TRBJ2-1 | - | TRBV27 | CASSLSSSGRPYNEQFF
15 | TRBJ2-7 | - | TRBV5-4 | CASSFRGGVPYEQYF
13 | TRBJ2-7 | few | TRBV4-2 | CASSQPPSYEQYF
14 | TRBJ2-7 | - | TRBV6-5 | CASRTSGRTHEQYF
14 | TRBJ2-3 | - | TRBV7-9 | CASRRGLATDTQYF
16 | TRBJ2-1 | - | TRBV5-1 | CASSSFGAGSHNEQFF
11 | TRBJ2-1 | - | TRBV20-1 | CSANNDNEQFF
15 | TRBJ1-1 | - | TRBV30 | CAWSVRGQGYTEAFF
13 | TRBJ1-1 | - | TRBV2 | CASRGGGDTEAFF
17 | TRBJ1-2 | - | TRBV4-2 | CASSQGIGQGAIYGYTF
17 | TRBJ2-3 | - | TRBV7-7 | CASSLLGGESSTDTQYF
19 | TRBJ2-2 | - | TRBV9 | CASSAGGLAGGQNTGELFF
17 | TRBJ2-1 | - | TRBV27 | CASSPRLAGESYNEQFF
17 | TRBJ2-7 | - | TRBV9 | CASSSGHPSGSSYEQYF
12 | TRBJ2-5 | - | TRBV18 | CASSRDSETQYF
13 | TRBJ1-1 | - | TRBV5-1 | CASSLTGNTEAFF
19 | TRBJ2-5 | - | TRBV18 | CASSRPEAQREAGRETQYF
17 | TRBJ1-3 | - | TRBV6-1 | CASREGQGAWSGNTIYF
16 | TRBJ2-1 | - | TRBV6-4 | CASSPGGGRPYNEQFF
17 | TRBJ2-1 | - | TRBV4-3 | CASSQVNGLASYNEQFF
16 | TRBJ1-4 | once | TRBV27 | CASSIQVPTSNEKLFF
15 | TRBJ2-7 | - | TRBV27 | CASSHHAGSPHEQYF
11 | TRBJ1-1 | - | TRBV20-1 | CSEPRGTEAFF
16 | TRBJ2-3 | - | TRBV6-4 | CASSDGTRSGTDTQYF
14 | TRBJ2-3 | - | TRBV6-6 | CASGRDRSTDTQYF